This record covers a single TCR beta chain. CDR1 and CDR2 (germline): SGHRS, YFSETQ. V gave up 0 bases and J gave up 6 bases; unmatched junction bases: 8. CDR3 length: 15 amino acids. The data were taken from a study of blood T cell repertoires in COVID-19. Study information: Donors in the United States, Italy and Spain gave samples during acute or convalescent COVID-19.

Only in-frame clones appear in the TCRdb table, and some are missing; sequencing was by immunoSEQ multiplex PCR. The sample carries 490,000 or so clones, roughly nine tenths recorded once. This chain joins TRBV5-1 and TRBJ1-2; 7 bases are shared with TRBD1. This clonotype originated in a woman aged 55-69 years who had recovered from COVID-19. Source material: PBMCs or T cells enriched from blood (not recorded which). The CDR3 coding sequence is TGCGCCAGCAGCTTGGTAGGGAACAGGGGCGATGGCTACACCTTC. Amino acids: CASSLVGNRGDGYTF.